This TCR beta chain is from a study of vaccination effects on CD4 cells after COVID-19. This clone was recorded a few times. The antigen is undetermined. Measured with immunoSEQ multiplex PCR; TCRdb has only the in-frame clones, and not every one. The top ten clones hold more than 9.5% of a sample with around 26,000 clones, around 73% of them seen once. The culture ran for roughly ten days before CD4+ T cells were isolated. Study observations and caveats: Healthy vaccinees' vaccine-induced clones included only 1 of 255 cross-reacting with common cold coronaviruses.

The sample here was CD4+ T cells from PBMCs cultured without peptide, taken before COVID-19 vaccination. The receptor was derived from a human donor who received a COVID-19 vaccine.

This chain's CDR3 is CASSSGTGVMAYYGYTF. For the CDR3, the DNA is TGTGCCAGCAGCTCCGGGACAGGGGTGATGGCCTACTATGGCTACACCTTC. The V and J genes are TRBV2 and TRBJ1-2, with 10 bases identical to TRBD1. This CDR3 is 17 amino acids long. The germline V gene has CDR1 SNHLY and CDR2 FYNNEI. The V gene end was trimmed by 6 bases and the J gene end by 3 bases; junction bases not matched to a gene: 13.